These 30 T cell receptor beta chains were all obtained from the same sample, sequenced in a study of T cell responses to AZD1222 COVID-19 vaccine. The assay was immunoSEQ multiplex PCR, and TCRdb's table has in-frame clones only and misses some. The data contain about 180,000 clones, 85% to 90% of them singletons. The material sequenced was peripheral blood, taken 28 days after the second AZD1222 dose. The receptors derive from an adult who received the AZD1222 COVID-19 vaccine.

The chain has TRBV5-8 and TRBJ1-4; the D gene is possibly TRBD1 (5 bases). This CDR3 spans 15 amino acids. The V and J ends lost 1 base and 6 bases respectively, with 13 bases between them. Per germline, CDR1 SGHTS and CDR2 YDEGEE. CDR3 sequence (DNA): TGTGCCAGCAGCTTGCTCGGGACGACCGATGAAAAACTGTTTTTT. Its protein is CASSLLGTTDEKLFF.

The chain has TRBV7-2 and TRBJ2-7; 11 bases line up with TRBD1. This CDR3 region has 14 residues. V was clipped by 5 bases and J by 7 bases; unmatched bases: 7. In germline, CDR1 is SGHTA, CDR2 FQGNSA. CDR3 residues: CASSTRTGGGEQYF. The CDR3 nucleotides are TGTGCCAGCAGCACCCGGACAGGGGGCGGGGAGCAGTACTTC.

This sequence joins TRBV5-6 and TRBJ2-1; D gene ambiguous. Deletions cut 1 base from V and 9 bases from J, with 14 bases between. There are 14 residues in the CDR3. From germline, CDR1 is SGHDT and CDR2 YYEEEE. CDR3: CASSLIPPGAEQFF. CDR3 coding DNA: TGTGCCAGCAGCTTGATTCCTCCGGGTGCTGAGCAGTTCTTC.

The V gene is TRBV7-8, the J gene TRBJ1-1, with D possibly TRBD1 on 5 matching bases. V was shortened by 5 bases and J by 1 base, with 11 bases between the two germline ends. CDR3 size: 14 residues. The germline gives CDR1 SGHVS, CDR2 FQNEAQ. CDR3 coding DNA: TGTGCCAGCAGCGGGGCCCTCGGGAACACTGAAGCTTTCTTT. This codes for CASSGALGNTEAFF.

The rearrangement links TRBV5-6 to TRBJ2-5; the match to TRBD2 covers 12 bases. CDR1 SGHDT and CDR2 YYEEEE come from the germline V gene. V trimming: 4 bases; J trimming: 5 bases; junction bases outside the gene matches: 9. CDR3 length: 16 amino acids. Here the CDR3 reads CASSTGLAGSLETQYF. Here the CDR3 DNA reads TGTGCCAGCAGCACCGGACTAGCGGGGTCCCTCGAGACCCAGTACTTC. Filled out from reference TRBV5-6 and TRBJ2-5, the complete variable domain reads DAGVTQSPTHLIKTRGQQVTLRCSPKSGHDTVSWYQQALGQGPQFIFQYYEEEERQRGNFPDRFSGHQFPNYSSELNVNALLLGDSALYLCASSTGLAGSLETQYFGPGTRLLVL.

This chain links TRBV19 with TRBJ1-2; perhaps TRBD1 as D (6 bases). Germline lookup yields CDR1 LNHDA and CDR2 SQIVND (reference sequence). V was clipped by 4 bases and J by 4 bases, with 10 bases between them. CDR3 length: 13 amino acids. The CDR3 coding sequence is TGTGCCAGTAGTAGGACAGACCTCTATGGCTACACCTTC. This encodes CASSRTDLYGYTF.

This chain uses TRBV30 with TRBJ2-2; unclear D gene. This CDR3 is 14 amino acids long. CDR1 and CDR2 from the germline V gene are GTSNPN and SVGIG (reference sequence). V shed 0 bases and J shed 4 bases, with 9 bases lying between them. The CDR3: CAWSVYPGTGELFF. CDR3 bases: TGTGCCTGGAGTGTATATCCCGGCACCGGGGAGCTGTTTTTT.

The chain recombines TRBV27 with TRBJ2-7, with D perhaps matching TRBD1 (6 bases). There are 14 residues in the CDR3. Germline values: CDR1 MNHEY, CDR2 SMNVEV (reference sequence). The V end was cut by 2 bases, the J end by 5 bases, with 13 bases between. The CDR3 nucleotides are TGTGCCAGCAGTTTAAAAACAGGGAGACACGAGCAGTACTTC. This codes for CASSLKTGRHEQYF.

The CDR3 sequence: CASSVVGANNSPLHF. The DNA of the CDR3 is TGTGCCAGCAGCGTAGTAGGGGCCAATAATTCACCCCTCCACTTT. This rearrangement joins TRBV9 to TRBJ1-6, with D perhaps TRBD1 (5 bases). V dropped 0 bases and J dropped 5 bases, with 9 bases sitting between them. The germline CDR1 and CDR2 sequences are SGDLS and YYNGEE. The CDR3 extends over 15 amino acids.

Comment on this clone: The sample carries other DNA sequences with the same CDR3. V is TRBV6-5 and J is TRBJ1-4; D perhaps matches TRBD1 (5 bases). The CDR3 loop spans 14 amino acids. The germline V gene encodes CDR1 MNHEY and CDR2 SVGAGI. With 5 bases removed from V and 3 bases from J, the gap between germline ends came to 10 bases. The CDR3 coding sequence is TGTGCCAGCAGTCCTCGAGGGGCTAATGAAAAACTGTTTTTT. Translating it yields CASSPRGANEKLFF.

The CDR3 reads CASSYRTGARSEQYF. CDR3 coding DNA: TGTGCCAGCAGTTACCGCACAGGGGCTAGGAGCGAGCAGTACTTC. The chain recombines TRBV6-5 with TRBJ2-7, with 7 bases identical to TRBD1. The ends lost 2 bases at V and 6 bases at J; junction bases unmatched: 10. Germline V gene data show CDR1 as MNHEY and CDR2 as SVGAGI. CDR3 length equals 15 residues.

The rearrangement links TRBV6-5 to TRBJ1-4; 8 bases are shared with TRBD1. Germline-derived CDR1 and CDR2 are MNHEY and SVGAGI. Trimming took 6 bases from V and 4 from J; bases not matched to a gene: 4. The CDR3 length is 14 residues. CDR3 bases: TGTGCCAGCAGGGTGGGACAGGATAATGAAAAACTGTTTTTT. Protein: CASRVGQDNEKLFF.

This clone was counted between two and nine times. This chain links TRBV3-1 (or the pseudogene TRBV3-2) with TRBJ2-1, with D hard to call. The germline V and J ends were trimmed by 1 base and 4 bases, with 8 bases remaining between them. CDR1 is LGHDT, CDR2 YNNKEL, per germline (reference sequence). CDR3 length: 14 residues. The CDR3 bases are TGTGCCAGCAGCCAAGTTGCCCGTTACAATGAGCAGTTCTTC. Protein sequence: CASSQVARYNEQFF.

The chain has TRBV30 and TRBJ2-3; no definite D call. V gave up 8 bases and J gave up 2 bases, with 17 bases separating them. Germline V CDR1 and CDR2: GTSNPN, SVGIG (reference sequence). The CDR3 is 14 residues long. The CDR3 nucleotides are TGTGCCGGCTCGAGGCGGAGCTACACAGATACGCAGTATTTT. This gives the protein CAGSRRSYTDTQYF.

This clone has only one observation. The chain links TRBV19 to TRBJ2-2, with 10 bases lining up with TRBD1. V lost 5 bases, J lost 3 bases, and 3 bases stayed unmatched. There are 15 residues in the CDR3. The germline V gene has CDR1 LNHDA and CDR2 SQIVND (reference sequence). The CDR3 reads CASSYGTGDTGELFF. As DNA, the CDR3 is TGTGCCAGTAGTTACGGGACAGGGGACACCGGGGAGCTGTTTTTT.

V gene TRBV7-7 combines with J gene TRBJ2-5, with TRBD1 matching over 9 bases. The CDR3 has 16 residues. Germline V gene lookup returns CDR1 SSHAT and CDR2 FNYEAQ (reference sequence). With 1 base clipped from V and 5 bases from J, the junction kept 8 bases outside the gene matches. CDR3 protein: CASSLGDRARGETQYF. CDR3 DNA: TGTGCCAGCAGCTTAGGGGACAGGGCCAGGGGGGAGACCCAGTACTTC.

The gene calls are TRBV6-5 and TRBJ2-2; no clear D gene. The length of the CDR3 is 14 residues. V dropped 6 bases and J dropped 1 base, with 9 bases sitting between them. The germline CDR1 and CDR2 sequences are MNHEY and SVGAGI. CDR3 bases: TGTGCCAGCAGACCCCGCCTGAACACCGGGGAGCTGTTTTTT. Its protein is CASRPRLNTGELFF.

V is TRBV7-2 and J is TRBJ2-7; D is unclear. Trimming cost V 6 bases and J 0 bases, with 15 bases left between them. CDR3 length equals 15 residues. Germline V gene data show CDR1 as SGHTA and CDR2 as FQGNSA. The CDR3 bases are TGTGCCAGCAGTGCGGTCCCTGAGAGCTCCTACGAGCAGTACTTC. Protein product: CASSAVPESSYEQYF.

The chain uses TRBV7-7 and TRBJ2-1; TRBD1 matches 7 bases. J was trimmed by 5 bases and V by 5 bases; bases with no gene match: 3. The CDR3 loop spans 13 amino acids. Germline V CDR1 and CDR2: SSHAT, FNYEAQ (reference sequence). The CDR3 nucleotides are TGTGCCAGCAGCGCGGACAGGAACAATGAGCAGTTCTTC. It translates to CASSADRNNEQFF. Supplemented by reference TRBV7-7 and TRBJ2-1, the full variable domain reads GAGVSQSPRYKVTKRGQDVTLRCDPISSHATLYWYQQALGQGPEFLTYFNYEAQPDKSGLPSDRFSAERPEGSISTLTIQRTEQRDSAMYRCASSADRNNEQFFGPGTRLTVL.

The rearrangement uses TRBV12-3 or TRBV12-4 and TRBJ1-1; tentatively, D is TRBD1 (6 bases). Trimming cost V 8 bases and J 5 bases, with 15 bases left between them. The length of the CDR3 is 13 residues. The DNA for the CDR3 is TGTGCCAGCGCAACTCGGGGGGCGACTGAAGCTTTCTTT. Its translation is CASATRGATEAFF.

The chain combines TRBV7-9 with TRBJ1-6; tentative D call: TRBD1 (5 bases). The CDR3 has 16 amino acids. In germline, CDR1 is SEHNR, CDR2 FQNEAQ (reference sequence). V lost 2 bases, J lost 6 bases, and 14 bases lay in between. The DNA of the CDR3 is TGTGCCAGCAGCTTAATTGACAAGGGGCCTAATTCACCCCTCCACTTT. Protein product: CASSLIDKGPNSPLHF.

The V and J genes are TRBV6-5 and TRBJ1-3, with a possible D match to TRBD1 (5 bases). The V end lost 0 bases, the J end lost 1 base, and 7 bases lay between the germline ends. The CDR3 runs 15 residues. Germline assignment: CDR1 MNHEY and CDR2 SVGAGI. The CDR3 DNA reads as TGTGCCAGCAGTTACTCGGGGCAATCTGGAAACACCATATATTTT. Translation: CASSYSGQSGNTIYF.

The rearrangement joins TRBV19 to TRBJ1-1; D might be TRBD1 (6 bases). The V end lost 1 base, the J end lost 7 bases, and 10 bases lay between the germline ends. This CDR3 contains 13 residues. The germline V gene encodes CDR1 LNHDA and CDR2 SQIVND (reference sequence). The CDR3 DNA follows: TGTGCCAGTAGTATAGGAGGAGGGGGTGAAGCTTTCTTT. Translating gives CASSIGGGGEAFF.

The CDR3 is CASSLGLEGSYEQYF. CDR3 DNA sequence: TGCGCCAGCAGCTTGGGACTAGAAGGTTCCTACGAGCAGTACTTC. This sequence joins TRBV5-1 and TRBJ2-7; a possible D gene is TRBD2 (6 bases). The germline gives CDR1 SGHRS, CDR2 YFSETQ. The CDR3 contains 15 residues. Trimming removed 0 bases from V and 1 base from J, with 11 bases in between.

This clone was seen once. The chain uses TRBV11-2 and TRBJ2-5; no reliable D call. CDR3 length: 13 amino acids. The germline CDR1 and CDR2 sequences are SGHAT and FQNNGV. V was trimmed by 5 bases and J by 4 bases, leaving 11 bases between them. CDR3 residues: CASSPSLGETQYF. CDR3 in DNA: TGTGCCAGCAGCCCTTCGTTGGGAGAGACCCAGTACTTC.

The chain carries TRBV7-8 and TRBJ2-2; 8 bases map to TRBD1. CDR3 length: 15 amino acids. Germline loops: CDR1 SGHVS, CDR2 FQNEAQ. The V segment lost 5 bases and the J segment 9 bases; nucleotides outside the gene matches: 11. CDR3: CASSLRGAGGRELFF. Here the CDR3 DNA reads TGTGCCAGCAGCCTAAGGGGGGCAGGGGGCCGGGAGCTGTTTTTT.

V and J are TRBV5-1 and TRBJ2-3, with D uncertain. The CDR3 totals 16 residues. Germline CDR1 and CDR2: SGHRS and YFSETQ. Trimming removed 4 bases at V and 0 bases at J, with 15 bases between. Here the CDR3 reads CASSPEAARSTDTQYF. In nucleotides, the CDR3 is TGCGCCAGCAGCCCCGAGGCTGCCCGGAGCACAGATACGCAGTATTTT.

The rearrangement joins TRBV28 to TRBJ2-1; TRBD2 agrees at 8 bases. V lost 5 bases and J lost 7; bases outside the gene matches: 16. The CDR3 consists of 17 residues. CDR1 and CDR2 from the germline V gene are MDHEN and SYDVKM. CDR3 DNA sequence: TGTGCCAGCAGTCCGCTAATAGCGGGGTGGGGCCCGAATGAGCAGTTCTTC. Translation: CASSPLIAGWGPNEQFF.

J is TRBJ1-1 and V is TRBV5-1; 8 positions agree with TRBD1. This CDR3 is 13 amino acids long. CDR1 is SGHRS, CDR2 YFSETQ, per germline. The V gene end was trimmed by 4 bases and the J gene end by 3 bases; junction bases not matched to a gene: 2. CDR3 DNA sequence: TGCGCCAGCAGCCCACAGGGGGACACTGAAGCTTTCTTT. It encodes CASSPQGDTEAFF.

This clone was detected only a few times. The chain has TRBV4-1 and TRBJ2-1; D gene ambiguous. Trimming pared 1 base from V and 15 bases from J, leaving 13 bases between. Looked up from germline, CDR1 is MGHRA and CDR2 is YSYEKL. The CDR3 sequence is 12 residues long. CDR3 nucleotide sequence: TGCGCCAGCAGCCAAGTTTCATCACACCGGTTCTTC. It translates to CASSQVSSHRFF.